This T cell receptor beta chain was retrieved from a study of blood T cell repertoires in COVID-19. V was trimmed by 0 bases and J by 5 bases, leaving 7 bases between them. This CDR3 is 13 amino acids long. Per the germline V gene, CDR1 is LNHDA and CDR2 is SQIVND (reference sequence). Using immunoSEQ multiplex PCR, the repertoire was profiled, and TCRdb retains in-frame clones only, with some absent. This table has 250,000 or so clones, around 90% appearing once. The sequence was collected from a man aged 25 to 40 with COVID-19, enrolled during active disease. The chain joins TRBV19 to TRBJ1-2; D gene uncertain. What was sequenced was peripheral blood. This CDR3 is CASSIEPEYGYTF. CDR3 nucleotides: TGTGCCAGTAGTATAGAACCTGAGTATGGCTACACCTTC.